This passage covers 21 T cell receptor beta chains from one sample sequenced in a study of blood T cell repertoires in COVID-19. Measured with immunoSEQ multiplex PCR; TCRdb has only the in-frame clones, and not every one. The repertoire includes around 240,000 clones, 70% to 90% of them detected once, and around 2% sits in the top ten. The specimen was PBMCs or T cells enriched from blood (not recorded which). Every receptor here comes from a woman in her forties or fifties who had recovered from COVID-19.

This clone has a single count. This rearrangement joins TRBV10-3 to TRBJ1-2, with D uncertain. Trimming removed 0 bases from V and 8 bases from J, with 7 bases in between. Germline CDR1 ENHRY, CDR2 SYGVKD. The CDR3 is 12 residues long. In nucleotides, the CDR3 is TGTGCCATCAGTGAGTCCGGTGAGGGCTACACCTTC. Translation: CAISESGEGYTF.

The V and J genes are TRBV5-1 and TRBJ2-3, with D maybe TRBD1 (6 bases). The CDR3 length is 15 residues. The V end lost 5 bases, the J end lost 6 bases, and 19 bases lay between the germline ends. Germline V gene lookup returns CDR1 SGHRS and CDR2 YFSETQ. The DNA for the CDR3 is TGCGCCAGCAGGGGTGGACAGTACAGAAGCGATACGCAGTATTTT. This translates into CASRGGQYRSDTQYF.

The chain is built from TRBV2 and TRBJ2-5, with TRBD1 identical over 8 bases. CDR1 is SNHLY and CDR2 is FYNNEI in the germline V gene. J lost 7 bases, V lost 6 bases, and 10 bases had no gene match. The CDR3 contains 14 residues. The CDR3 here is CASSAGTGEGTQYF. In DNA form, the CDR3 reads TGTGCCAGCAGCGCTGGGACAGGAGAGGGGACCCAGTACTTC.

This clone has only a few counts. The chain links TRBV11-2 to TRBJ2-3; 8 bases agree with TRBD2. The germline V gene has CDR1 SGHAT and CDR2 FQNNGV. The CDR3 loop spans 15 amino acids. V trimming: 5 bases; J trimming: 4 bases; junction bases outside the gene matches: 8. The CDR3 is CASSPTSVGSDTQYF. As DNA, the CDR3 is TGTGCCAGCAGCCCGACTAGCGTCGGGTCAGATACGCAGTATTTT. Drawing the rest from reference TRBV11-2 and TRBJ2-3, the complete variable domain is EAGVAQSPRYKIIEKRQSVAFWCNPISGHATLYWYQQILGQGPKLLIQFQNNGVVDDSQLPKDRFSAERLKGVDSTLKIQPAKLEDSAVYLCASSPTSVGSDTQYFGPGTRLTVL.

This chain links TRBV7-9 with TRBJ2-5, with TRBD1 matching over 9 bases. J gave up 1 base and V 5 bases, and 5 bases lay outside the gene matches. Germline V CDR1 and CDR2: SEHNR, FQNEAQ (reference sequence). There are 15 residues in the CDR3. CDR3 residues: CASSPDRGAQETQYF. Here the CDR3 DNA reads TGTGCCAGCAGCCCTGACAGGGGGGCCCAAGAGACCCAGTACTTC.

The chain employs TRBV5-1 and TRBJ2-4, with TRBD2 identical over 12 bases. The length of the CDR3 is 19 residues. The germline CDR1 and CDR2 sequences are SGHRS and YFSETQ. J was trimmed by 0 bases and V by 4 bases; bases with no gene match: 11. CDR3 sequence: CASSQFLPSGRVAKNIQYF. The CDR3 DNA sequence: TGCGCCAGCAGCCAATTTCTACCTAGCGGGAGGGTAGCCAAAAACATTCAGTACTTC.

Written as DNA, the CDR3 is TGTGCCAGCAGCGGGGGACAGGGGTACTCTGGAAACACCATATATTTT. Translation: CASSGGQGYSGNTIYF. The V call is TRBV5-4, the J call TRBJ1-3; TRBD1 agrees at 10 bases. This CDR3 spans 16 amino acids. Trimming removed 4 bases from V and 0 bases from J; junction bases left unmatched: 4. Germline CDR1 reads SGHNT; CDR2 reads YYREEE (reference sequence). Full variable domain (missing parts from reference TRBV5-4 and TRBJ1-3): ETGVTQSPTHLIKTRGQQVTLRCSSQSGHNTVSWYQQALGQGPQFIFQYYREEENGRGNFPPRFSGLQFPNYSSELNVNALELDDSALYLCASSGGQGYSGNTIYFGEGSWLTVV.

This chain connects TRBV28 to TRBJ2-6; maybe TRBD1 (5 bases). CDR1 is MDHEN, CDR2 SYDVKM, per germline. Trimming left V 6 bases short and J 2 bases short, with 11 bases between. The CDR3 is 15 residues long. The CDR3 loop reads CASRDRRTGANVLTF. CDR3 in DNA: TGTGCCAGCAGAGACAGACGAACTGGGGCCAACGTCCTGACTTTC.

The chain links TRBV7-9 to TRBJ2-1; 8 nucleotides agree with TRBD1. The V gene's germline CDR1 is SEHNR and CDR2 FQNEAQ (reference sequence). V gave up 1 base and J gave up 2 bases; unmatched junction bases: 1. The CDR3 is made up of 15 amino acids. CDR3 sequence (DNA): TGTGCCAGCAGCTTAGTGACAGGGGCCTACAATGAGCAGTTCTTC. It encodes CASSLVTGAYNEQFF.

The chain joins TRBV6-4 to TRBJ2-1; 11 bases fit TRBD2. Trimming at V came to 4 bases and at J to 5 bases, leaving 4 bases not matched to a gene. Germline V CDR1 and CDR2: MRHNA, SNTAGT. The length of the CDR3 is 15 residues. In DNA, the CDR3 is TGTGCCAGCAGTGCTACTAGCGGGAGAAACAATGAGCAGTTCTTC. Amino acid sequence: CASSATSGRNNEQFF.

The chain has TRBV19 and TRBJ2-1; D perhaps matches TRBD1 (6 bases). CDR3 size: 14 residues. CDR1 LNHDA and CDR2 SQIVND come from the germline V gene (reference sequence). The V gene lost 5 bases and the J gene lost 5 bases, with 13 bases spanning the gap. The CDR3 DNA reads TGTGCCAGTAGTCCCCGGGGACAAAACAATGAGCAGTTCTTC. This gives the protein CASSPRGQNNEQFF.

This clone was seen just once. The V gene is TRBV27, the J gene TRBJ1-1; 9 bases agree with TRBD1. The CDR3 sequence is 14 residues long. Germline-derived CDR1 and CDR2 are MNHEY and SMNVEV (reference sequence). Trimming took 7 bases from V and 1 from J; bases not matched to a gene: 4. The CDR3 region has the DNA TGTGCCAGCACCACGACAGGGGGGAACACTGAAGCTTTCTTT. Translated, it gives CASTTTGGNTEAFF.

The chain combines TRBV7-9 with TRBJ1-2; 8 positions agree with TRBD1. CDR1 SEHNR and CDR2 FQNEAQ come from the germline V gene (reference sequence). V was clipped by 3 bases and J by 4 bases; unmatched bases: 4. The CDR3 spans 14 residues. The CDR3 nucleotides read TGTGCCAGCAGCTTGATGGGACAGGTCTATGGCTACACCTTC. This codes for CASSLMGQVYGYTF. Combining the CDR3 with reference TRBV7-9 and TRBJ1-2 gives the whole variable domain DTGVSQNPRHKITKRGQNVTFRCDPISEHNRLYWYRQTLGQGPEFLTYFQNEAQLEKSRLLSDRFSAERPKGSFSTLEIQRTEQGDSAMYLCASSLMGQVYGYTFGSGTRLTVV.

In DNA, the CDR3 is TGTGCCAGCAGTTTAGGGGACAGGGGTACCTATGGCTACACCTTC. This codes for CASSLGDRGTYGYTF. The chain recombines TRBV27 with TRBJ1-2; 10 bases map to TRBD1. This CDR3 has 15 residues. V dropped 2 bases and J dropped 4; count of bases not matched to a gene: 4. Germline V gene sequence: CDR1 MNHEY, CDR2 SMNVEV (reference sequence).

The J gene is TRBJ2-1, the V gene TRBV27; no firm D call. Trimming removed 3 bases at V and 0 bases at J, with 9 bases between. The CDR3 consists of 15 residues. Germline loops: CDR1 MNHEY, CDR2 SMNVEV (reference sequence). The chain's CDR3 is CASSLASSSYNEQFF. The DNA for the CDR3 is TGTGCCAGCAGTTTGGCCTCTAGCTCCTACAATGAGCAGTTCTTC.

The chain is built from TRBV5-1 and TRBJ2-3, with a tentative D call TRBD1 (6 bases). V dropped 4 bases and J dropped 4 bases, with 13 bases sitting between them. There are 14 residues in the CDR3. Per the germline V gene, CDR1 is SGHRS and CDR2 is YFSETQ. The CDR3 nucleotides read TGCGCCAGCAGCCTTGGGACATCCCCAGATACGCAGTATTTT. Encoded protein: CASSLGTSPDTQYF. Together with reference TRBV5-1 and TRBJ2-3, the CDR3 gives the full variable domain: KAGVTQTPRYLIKTRGQQVTLSCSPISGHRSVSWYQQTPGQGLQFLFEYFSETQRNKGNFPGRFSGRQFSNSRSEMNVSTLELGDSALYLCASSLGTSPDTQYFGPGTRLTVL.

This clone showed up just a few times. This CDR3 is CASSFGLARRLSSYNEQFF. The CDR3, as DNA: TGTGCCAGCAGCTTCGGACTAGCGCGCAGACTGAGCTCCTACAATGAGCAGTTCTTC. The chain carries TRBV5-8 and TRBJ2-1, with 9 positions matching TRBD2. This CDR3 has 19 amino acids. Unmatched junction bases numbered 12, after V lost 2 bases and J lost 0 bases. The V gene's germline CDR1 is SGHTS and CDR2 YDEGEE.

This sequence joins TRBV10-3 and TRBJ1-1, with TRBD1 as a possible D gene (6 bases). In germline, CDR1 is ENHRY, CDR2 SYGVKD. The V end was cut by 10 bases, the J end by 2 bases, with 14 bases between. This CDR3 is 13 amino acids long. DNA for the CDR3: TGTGCCACCAGACAGGAACCAAACACTGAAGCTTTCTTT. Protein sequence: CATRQEPNTEAFF.

This chain uses TRBV4-1 with TRBJ2-1, with TRBD2 matching over 15 bases. This CDR3 is 18 amino acids long. Unmatched junction bases numbered 7, after V lost 4 bases and J lost 3 bases. Germline V gene sequence: CDR1 MGHRA, CDR2 YSYEKL. CDR3 DNA: TGCGCCAGCAGCCGGGGACTAGCGGGAGGAAGAGACTACAATGAGCAGTTCTTC. Protein sequence: CASSRGLAGGRDYNEQFF.

The V call is TRBV3-1 (or the pseudogene TRBV3-2), the J call TRBJ2-5; TRBD2 agrees at 10 bases. V lost 0 bases, J lost 5 bases, and 9 bases stayed unmatched. CDR1 and CDR2 (germline): LGHDT, YNNKEL (reference sequence). CDR3 length: 17 amino acids. The CDR3 sequence: CASSQDTSGIRRETQYF. The CDR3 coding sequence is TGTGCCAGCAGCCAAGACACTAGCGGGATTCGGCGGGAGACCCAGTACTTC.

The chain couples TRBV2 to TRBJ1-1, with D unclear. Looked up from germline, CDR1 is SNHLY and CDR2 is FYNNEI. This CDR3 spans 11 amino acids. V was trimmed by 7 bases and J by 1 base, leaving 4 bases between them. This chain's CDR3 is CASTQNTEAFF. DNA for the CDR3: TGTGCCAGCACCCAGAACACTGAAGCTTTCTTT. The full variable domain, completed using reference TRBV2 and TRBJ1-1, is EPEVTQTPSHQVTQMGQEVILRCVPISNHLYFYWYRQILGQKVEFLVSFYNNEISEKSEIFDDQFSVERPDGSNFTLKIRSTKLEDSAMYFCASTQNTEAFFGQGTRLTVV.